Listed below are T cell receptor beta chains from one sample, sequenced in a study of siplizumab effects on memory and regulatory T cells. These TCRs' antigens remain unknown. Sequenced by immunoSEQ multiplex PCR; TCRdb stores in-frame clones only, minus some. The table has 9,500 to 15,000 clones, more than 45% seen once. The sequencing input was CFSE-low (dividing) CD8+ T cells sorted from an allogeneic mixed lymphocyte reaction. Receptor source: a human donor in good health; the cells came from an allogeneic mixed lymphocyte reaction. Some clones in this sample may be carry-over from other donors' samples. The CDR3 runs from the conserved cysteine through the conserved F or W. The order of the fields is V gene, clone size, J gene, CDR3 length, CDR3 protein. Clone size is not always given. Where it is, it says once, few, many or a class for expanded clones.

V gene: TRBV19
clone size: NA
J gene: NA
CDR3 length: 14
CDR3 protein: CASSAGTGPYEQYF

V gene: TRBV7-9
clone size: NA
J gene: TRBJ2-1
CDR3 length: 16
CDR3 protein: CASSPPGTTSYNEQFF

V gene: TRBV19
clone size: NA
J gene: TRBJ2-7
CDR3 length: 14
CDR3 protein: CASSFDSPANEQYF

V gene: TRBV4-1
clone size: NA
J gene: TRBJ2-1
CDR3 length: 17
CDR3 protein: CASSQGSGNLRHNEQFF

V gene: TRBV29-1
clone size: NA
J gene: TRBJ2-7
CDR3 length: 15
CDR3 protein: CSVLWVWDRAYEQYF

V gene: TRBV5-6
clone size: few
J gene: TRBJ2-7
CDR3 length: 15
CDR3 protein: CASSFRRGTGNEQYF

V gene: TRBV19
clone size: NA
J gene: TRBJ2-7
CDR3 length: 13
CDR3 protein: CASSNGRAYEQYF

V gene: TRBV4-1
clone size: medium-sized
J gene: TRBJ2-7
CDR3 length: 14
CDR3 protein: CASSQDPKGPEQYF

V gene: TRBV7-9
clone size: NA
J gene: TRBJ2-1
CDR3 length: 18
CDR3 protein: CASSPGQSSGSLRYEQFF

V gene: TRBV9
clone size: few
J gene: TRBJ2-1
CDR3 length: 11
CDR3 protein: CASRGNGEQFF

V gene: TRBV19
clone size: NA
J gene: TRBJ2-1
CDR3 length: 15
CDR3 protein: CASSTSAGAYNEQFF

V gene: TRBV27
clone size: NA
J gene: TRBJ2-5
CDR3 length: 13
CDR3 protein: CASSQRYQETQYF

V gene: TRBV2
clone size: NA
J gene: TRBJ2-1
CDR3 length: 17
CDR3 protein: CASSEIRWESSYNEQFF

V gene: TRBV6-5
clone size: few
J gene: TRBJ2-7
CDR3 length: 15
CDR3 protein: CASSSPGRGAYEQYF

V gene: TRBV21-1
clone size: few
J gene: TRBJ1-1
CDR3 length: 15
CDR3 protein: CASSKGGQGNTEAFF

V gene: TRBV11-2
clone size: NA
J gene: TRBJ2-3
CDR3 length: 15
CDR3 protein: CASSPPRGGGDTQYF

V gene: TRBV7-9
clone size: few
J gene: TRBJ2-7
CDR3 length: 13
CDR3 protein: CASSLGSPYEQYF

V gene: TRBV11-2
clone size: medium-sized
J gene: TRBJ1-2
CDR3 length: 15
CDR3 protein: CASSLVATGIYGYTF

V gene: TRBV11-1
clone size: many
J gene: TRBJ2-5
CDR3 length: 14
CDR3 protein: CASSGPPIQETQYF